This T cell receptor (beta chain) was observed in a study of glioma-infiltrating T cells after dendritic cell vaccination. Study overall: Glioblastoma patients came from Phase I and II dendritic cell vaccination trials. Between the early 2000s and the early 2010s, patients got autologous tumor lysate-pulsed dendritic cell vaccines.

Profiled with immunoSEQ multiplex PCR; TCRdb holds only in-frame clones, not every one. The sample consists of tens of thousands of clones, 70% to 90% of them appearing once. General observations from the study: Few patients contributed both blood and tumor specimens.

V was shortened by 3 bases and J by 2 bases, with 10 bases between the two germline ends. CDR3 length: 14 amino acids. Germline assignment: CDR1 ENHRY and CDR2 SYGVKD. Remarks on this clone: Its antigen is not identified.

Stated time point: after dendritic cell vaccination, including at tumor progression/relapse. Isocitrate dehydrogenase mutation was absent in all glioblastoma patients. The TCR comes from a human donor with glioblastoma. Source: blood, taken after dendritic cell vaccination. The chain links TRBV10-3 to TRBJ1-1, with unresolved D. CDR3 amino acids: CAISELAANTEAFF. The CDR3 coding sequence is TGTGCCATCAGTGAATTGGCGGCTAACACTGAAGCTTTCTTT.